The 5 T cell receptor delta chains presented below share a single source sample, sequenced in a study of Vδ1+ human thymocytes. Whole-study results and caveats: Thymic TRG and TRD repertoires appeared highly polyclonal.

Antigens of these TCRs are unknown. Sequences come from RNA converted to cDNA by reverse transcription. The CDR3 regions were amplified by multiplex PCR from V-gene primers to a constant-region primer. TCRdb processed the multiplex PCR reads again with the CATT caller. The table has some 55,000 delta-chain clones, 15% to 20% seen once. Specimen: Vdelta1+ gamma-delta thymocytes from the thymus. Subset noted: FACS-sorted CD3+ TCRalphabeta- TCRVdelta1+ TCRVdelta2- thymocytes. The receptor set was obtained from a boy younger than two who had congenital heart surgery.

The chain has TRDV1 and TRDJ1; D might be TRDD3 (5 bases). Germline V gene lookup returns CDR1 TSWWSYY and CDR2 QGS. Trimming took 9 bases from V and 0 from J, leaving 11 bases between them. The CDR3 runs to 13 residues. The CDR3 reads CALLLGYTDKLIF. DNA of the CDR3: TGTGCTCTCCTATTGGGGTACACCGATAAACTCATCTTT.

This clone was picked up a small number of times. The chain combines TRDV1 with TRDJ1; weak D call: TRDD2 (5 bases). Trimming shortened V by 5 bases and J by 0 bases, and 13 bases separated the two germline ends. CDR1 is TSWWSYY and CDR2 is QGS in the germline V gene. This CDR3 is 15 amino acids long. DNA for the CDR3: TGTGCTCTTGGGCGCCCTCCTTCATACACCGATAAACTCATCTTT. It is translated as CALGRPPSYTDKLIF.

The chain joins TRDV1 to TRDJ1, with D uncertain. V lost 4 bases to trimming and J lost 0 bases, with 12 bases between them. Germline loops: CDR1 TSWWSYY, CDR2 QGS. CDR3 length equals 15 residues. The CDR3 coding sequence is TGTGCTCTTGGGGGCCTCCCTTTGTACACCGATAAACTCATCTTT. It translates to CALGGLPLYTDKLIF.

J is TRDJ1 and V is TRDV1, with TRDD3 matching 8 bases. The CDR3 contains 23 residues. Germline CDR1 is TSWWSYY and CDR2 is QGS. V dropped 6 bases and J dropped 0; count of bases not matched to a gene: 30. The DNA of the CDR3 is TGTGCTCTTGGTCCCCTCGAGATCGTCCGGGCTGGGGGACCAGGGTCGTACACCGATAAACTCATCTTT. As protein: CALGPLEIVRAGGPGSYTDKLIF.

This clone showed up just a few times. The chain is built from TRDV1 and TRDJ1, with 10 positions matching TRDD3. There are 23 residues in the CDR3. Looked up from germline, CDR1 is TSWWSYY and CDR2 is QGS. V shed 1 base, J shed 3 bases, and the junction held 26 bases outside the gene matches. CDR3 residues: CALGEREVVPMGDTYAKADKLIF. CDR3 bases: TGTGCTCTTGGGGAACGGGAGGTTGTACCCATGGGGGATACTTACGCGAAGGCCGATAAACTCATCTTT.